This TCR beta chain was recovered during a study of OX40 agonist ivuxolimab in advanced cancers. With regard to this clone: Its antigen is unknown.

Repertoires were generated with immunoSEQ multiplex PCR, while TCRdb's copy carries only in-frame clones and drops some. The table has roughly 35,000 clones, about nine tenths seen once. Study observations and caveats: With doses of 0.1 to 3.0 mg/kg, CD4+ and CD8+ blood T cells had undergone clonal expansion by week 6.

The CDR3 consists of 15 residues. The V end lost 5 bases, the J end lost 4 bases, and 16 bases lay between the germline ends. CDR1 and CDR2 (germline): SGHTA, FQGNSA. This TCR was recovered from an adult with an advanced solid tumor such as melanoma, head and neck, liver or kidney cancer. The input for sequencing was CD4+ or CD8+ T cells sorted from blood, taken in a trial of the OX40 agonist ivuxolimab. The rearrangement joins TRBV7-2 to TRBJ2-3; either TRBD1 or TRBD2 may supply D (6 bases each). CDR3 bases: TGTGCCAGCAGCCCCGGGGGCCCGGCCTCAGATACGCAGTATTTT. As protein: CASSPGGPASDTQYF. Complete variable domain (other parts from reference TRBV7-2 and TRBJ2-3): GAGVSQSPSNKVTEKGKDVELRCDPISGHTALYWYRQSLGQGLEFLIYFQGNSAPDKSGLPSDRFSAERTGGSVSTLTIQRTQQEDSAVYLCASSPGGPASDTQYFGPGTRLTVL.